This TCR beta chain is drawn from a study of chemoradiotherapy in HPV16-positive cancers. This table comes from immunoSEQ multiplex PCR, and its TCRdb copy is limited to in-frame clones, with some not included. The table includes some 34,000 clones, approximately 92% detected once. Germline-derived CDR1 and CDR2 are KGHSY and FQNENV. This CDR3 contains 16 residues. V was cut by 3 bases and J by 7 bases, with 19 bases left in between. The sequenced sample was blood, obtained from a patient who underwent chemoradiotherapy. The chain combines TRBV16 with TRBJ2-1; tentatively, D is TRBD2 (5 bases). This clonotype originated in a human donor with HPV-associated anogenital cancer. DNA for the CDR3: TGTGCCAGCAGCCAGGGAGTCGAAACGACCCGAAATGAGCAGTTCTTC. Translating it yields CASSQGVETTRNEQFF.